These 21 T cell receptor beta chains came from one sample sequenced in a study of identical twins. TCRdb redid the calling of the 5' RACE reads with MiXCR, one entry per CDR3 protein. The table records about 700,000 distinct CDR3 sequences, 6% to 6.5% of them present only once. The sample was naive T cells sorted from blood. These receptors all stem from a young man in good health.

The table lists this clonotype with many counts. The J gene is TRBJ2-3, the V gene TRBV15; 8 bases line up with TRBD2. The V gene's germline CDR1 is LNHNV and CDR2 YYDKDF (reference sequence). The CDR3 is 13 residues long. Trimming took 6 bases from V and 9 from J; bases not matched to a gene: 8. CDR3 nucleotides: TGTGCCACCAGAGCGGGAGCGATGGGGACGCAGTATTTT. Translation gives CATRAGAMGTQYF.

The chain uses TRBV5-1 and TRBJ2-5; weak D call: TRBD1 (5 bases). The CDR3 has 15 amino acids. Trimming cost V 4 bases and J 1 base, with 14 bases left between them. Per the germline V gene, CDR1 is SGHRS and CDR2 is YFSETQ. The CDR3: CASSPVGASQETQYF. The CDR3 DNA follows: TGCGCCAGCAGCCCCGTAGGGGCGTCCCAAGAGACCCAGTACTTC.

This clonotype was counted many times. This chain uses TRBV20-1 with TRBJ2-3, with D tentatively TRBD2 (5 bases). The germline CDR1 and CDR2 sequences are DFQATT and SNEGSKA (reference sequence). Between the trimmed V and J ends, which lost 0 bases and 0 bases, there was a span of 16 bases. The CDR3 contains 17 residues. CDR3 nucleotides: TGCAGTGCTAGAGATTTAGGGTCGCGGGCAAGCACAGATACGCAGTATTTT. Its translation: CSARDLGSRASTDTQYF.

This clonotype was observed many times. This chain uses TRBV5-1 with TRBJ2-1; D unresolved. CDR1 is SGHRS and CDR2 is YFSETQ in the germline V gene. The CDR3 spans 13 residues. V lost 4 bases, J lost 9 bases, and 14 bases lay in between. The CDR3 DNA follows: TGCGCCAGCAGCGCGACCACCTCGGGTGAGCAGTTCTTC. It codes for CASSATTSGEQFF.

Concerning this clonotype: At one end, the junction sequence differs from germline, possibly due to a read error. The rearrangement joins TRBV7-2 to TRBJ2-7; TRBD2 agrees at 11 bases. The CDR3 length is 14 residues. Germline CDR1 is SGHTA and CDR2 is FQGNSA. The CDR3 nucleotides are TGTGCCAGCAGCCTAGCGGGAGGAGGGTCGGAGCAGTACTTC. This gives the protein CASSLAGGGSEQYF.

Many counts were recorded for this clonotype. The V gene is TRBV11-2, the J gene TRBJ2-1; a weak D match, TRBD2 (5 bases). Germline V gives CDR1 SGHAT, CDR2 FQNNGV. Trimming removed 5 bases from V and 8 bases from J, with 16 bases in between. The length of the CDR3 is 14 residues. Written as DNA, the CDR3 is TGTGCCAGCAGCCCCCTGGGGAGATTCTATGAGCAGTTCTTC. The encoded protein is CASSPLGRFYEQFF.

V gene TRBV20-1 combines with J gene TRBJ2-1, with a weak D call TRBD2 (5 bases). Trimming left V 0 bases short and J 1 base short, with 16 bases between. Germline V gives CDR1 DFQATT, CDR2 SNEGSKA (reference sequence). The CDR3 is 17 amino acids. CDR3 amino acids: CSARDVAGERSYNEQFF. CDR3 coding DNA: TGCAGTGCTAGAGATGTCGCGGGCGAGCGGTCCTACAATGAGCAGTTCTTC.

This rearrangement joins TRBV6-5 to TRBJ2-1; D gene unclear. The germline gives CDR1 MNHEY, CDR2 SVGAGI. Trimming took 2 bases from V and 3 from J, leaving 8 bases between them. The CDR3 is 14 amino acids. The chain's CDR3 is CASSYGLDYNEQFF. As DNA, the CDR3 is TGTGCCAGCAGTTACGGGCTAGACTACAATGAGCAGTTCTTC.

This clonotype has at least ten counts. The CDR3 loop reads CASSLEGWTQNNEQFF. DNA for the CDR3: TGTGCCAGCAGTTTAGAGGGATGGACGCAGAACAATGAGCAGTTCTTC. This sequence joins TRBV28 and TRBJ2-1; weak D call: TRBD2 (5 bases). CDR1 and CDR2 from the germline V gene are MDHEN and SYDVKM. The CDR3 totals 16 residues. The V and J ends lost 2 bases and 5 bases respectively, with 16 bases between them.

The J gene is TRBJ2-5, the V gene TRBV27; 9 nucleotides line up with TRBD1. Trimming removed 5 bases from V and 0 bases from J; junction bases left unmatched: 7. CDR3 length: 16 amino acids. CDR1 and CDR2 (germline): MNHEY, SMNVEV (reference sequence). CDR3 sequence reads: CASSEGTGSYQETQYF. The CDR3 DNA is TGTGCCAGCAGTGAGGGGACAGGGTCCTACCAAGAGACCCAGTACTTC.

This clonotype appeared many times. J is TRBJ2-1 and V is TRBV5-6; D might be TRBD1 (5 bases). Germline loops: CDR1 SGHDT, CDR2 YYEEEE. This CDR3 region has 16 residues. Trimming took off 4 bases at V and 3 bases at J, with 17 bases between the two ends. This CDR3 reads CASSGTPQVHYNEQFF. CDR3 DNA: TGTGCCAGCAGCGGAACACCACAGGTGCACTACAATGAGCAGTTCTTC.

This clonotype came up many times. This chain joins TRBV20-1 and TRBJ2-3; possibly TRBD1 or TRBD2 for D (5 bases each). This CDR3 spans 14 amino acids. Per germline, CDR1 DFQATT and CDR2 SNEGSKA (reference sequence). Deletions cut 6 bases from V and 6 bases from J, with 19 bases between. The CDR3 coding sequence is TGCAGTGCAAAGCCCGGGACCCGATTTGATACGCAGTATTTT. It encodes CSAKPGTRFDTQYF.

The V and J genes are TRBV27 and TRBJ1-1; D uncertain. CDR1 is MNHEY and CDR2 is SMNVEV in the germline V gene (reference sequence). Trimming took 2 bases from V and 0 from J, leaving 13 bases between them. The CDR3 length is 16 residues. DNA of the CDR3: TGTGCCAGCAGTTTAGGGGTTCGGGAACTGAACACTGAAGCTTTCTTT. This translates into CASSLGVRELNTEAFF.

This clonotype was recorded at least ten times. The gene calls are TRBV29-1 and TRBJ2-7; TRBD2 agrees at 14 bases. The V gene end was trimmed by 6 bases and the J gene end by 2 bases; junction bases not matched to a gene: 9. The CDR3 runs to 16 residues. Germline CDR1 is SQVTM and CDR2 is ANQGSEA. CDR3 coding DNA: TGCAGCGTCGGGGGACTAGCGGGAGCCTCCCCCTACGAGCAGTACTTC. Protein sequence: CSVGGLAGASPYEQYF.

This clonotype was seen at least ten times. The genes are TRBV4-3 and TRBJ2-7; 8 nucleotides match TRBD1. Unmatched junction bases numbered 10, after V lost 0 bases and J lost 9 bases. CDR3 length: 15 amino acids. The germline V gene has CDR1 LGHNA and CDR2 YSLEER. The CDR3 loop reads CASSQDPTTGAGQYF. Here the CDR3 DNA reads TGCGCCAGCAGCCAAGACCCTACGACAGGGGCAGGGCAGTACTTC.

This clonotype was counted only a few times. V usage is TRBV7-6 and J usage is TRBJ2-5; 8 bases map to TRBD2. Germline V gene lookup returns CDR1 SGHVS and CDR2 FNYEAQ. The CDR3 is made up of 16 amino acids. J gave up 5 bases and V 1 base, and 9 bases lay outside the gene matches. Here the CDR3 reads CASSLERAGEGETQYF. The CDR3 DNA sequence: TGTGCCAGCAGCTTAGAAAGAGCGGGAGAAGGGGAGACCCAGTACTTC.

About this clonotype: This may be a read error: a much more frequent sequence differs by one nucleotide. CDR3 nucleotides: TGTGACACTCGGAGAGAACCAACTAATGAAAAACTGTTTTTT. This codes for CDTRREPTNEKLFF. The chain carries TRBV6-2 or TRBV6-3 and TRBJ1-4; D gene unclear. The CDR3 runs to 14 residues. The germline CDR1 and CDR2 sequences are MNHEY and SVGEGT.

In its sample, this clonotype was seen many times. This sequence joins TRBV13 and TRBJ1-4; the D is unclear. In germline, CDR1 is PRHDT, CDR2 FYEKMQ (reference sequence). The ends were cut back, 2 bases at V and 8 bases at J, with 6 bases in the middle. The length of the CDR3 is 12 residues. CDR3 bases: TGTGCCAGCAGCTTATTGGGCGAAAAACTGTTTTTT. This gives the protein CASSLLGEKLFF.

V gene TRBV7-8 combines with J gene TRBJ2-1; no clear D. Trimming took 4 bases from V and 3 from J, leaving 13 bases between them. The CDR3 is 15 residues long. The germline CDR1 and CDR2 sequences are SGHVS and FQNEAQ. CDR3 coding DNA: TGTGCCAGCAGCTACCTTCTTTACCTCTACAATGAGCAGTTCTTC. Translation gives CASSYLLYLYNEQFF.

This clonotype was found many times. The rearrangement uses TRBV28 and TRBJ2-1, with TRBD2 matching 7 bases. V shed 0 bases, J shed 9 bases, and the junction held 8 bases outside the gene matches. The germline gives CDR1 MDHEN, CDR2 SYDVKM. This CDR3 spans 15 amino acids. The CDR3 sequence is CASSLWGEGPFEQFF. DNA of the CDR3: TGTGCCAGCAGTTTATGGGGGGAGGGCCCGTTTGAGCAGTTCTTC.

This clonotype was recorded at least ten times. CDR3 sequence (DNA): TGCAGTGTCATGGGGCCCGAGCCCATATTGAACTATGGCTACACCTTC. It is translated as CSVMGPEPILNYGYTF. The rearrangement links TRBV20-1 to TRBJ1-2, with D perhaps TRBD1 (5 bases). Trimming took off 7 bases at V and 2 bases at J, with 23 bases between the two ends. This CDR3 has 16 amino acids. Germline V gene sequence: CDR1 DFQATT, CDR2 SNEGSKA (reference sequence).